The 2 T cell receptor beta chains presented below share a single source sample, sequenced in a study of beta chain features in type 1 diabetes. Sequencing targeted expressed TCRB transcripts, as all isolated RNA had been reverse transcribed. Sequencing was performed with immunoSEQ multiplex PCR; in TCRdb, only in-frame clones are kept and a portion is missing. The repertoire holds 390,000 or so clones, with about 14% as singletons. Sequences were obtained from naive CD4+ T cells from blood. The receptors stem from a man aged 25-45 years in good health.

The chain couples TRBV7-9 to TRBJ2-1, with 7 bases fitting TRBD2. CDR1 is SEHNR and CDR2 is FQNEAQ in the germline V gene (reference sequence). This CDR3 comprises 13 residues. V lost 5 bases and J lost 6; bases outside the gene matches: 4. The CDR3 is CASSPGGSNEQFF. Written as DNA, the CDR3 is TGTGCCAGCAGCCCCGGGGGGAGCAATGAGCAGTTCTTC.

This clone was observed a handful of times. Additional DNA sequences in this sample encode the identical CDR3. The V and J genes are TRBV29-1 and TRBJ2-5; weak D call: TRBD1 (6 bases). The germline V and J ends were trimmed by 4 bases and 4 bases, with 16 bases remaining between them. The CDR3 spans 14 residues. Per germline, CDR1 SQVTM and CDR2 ANQGSEA. CDR3 nucleotides: TGCAGCGTTGCTCCAAGCCGGGACACAGAGACCCAGTACTTC. This translates into CSVAPSRDTETQYF.